Each of the 27 T cell receptor beta chains below was sequenced from the same sample in a study of T cells after yellow fever vaccination. From the 5' RACE reads, TCRdb called clonotypes with MiXCR, one entry per CDR3 protein. This table has 250,000 or so distinct CDR3 sequences, more than 6.5% appearing once. Sequencing used CD4+ T cells sorted from PBMCs, obtained on the day of the yellow fever booster vaccination. The receptors were gathered from a man aged 25-45 years who received the YFV17D yellow fever vaccine.

This clonotype was seen more than once but under ten times. The V and J genes are TRBV6-2 or TRBV6-3 and TRBJ2-7, with TRBD1 matching over 7 bases. V shed 2 bases, J shed 0 bases, and the junction held 7 bases outside the gene matches. CDR1 is MNHEY, CDR2 SVGEGT, per germline. This CDR3 contains 16 residues. The CDR3 nucleotides read TGTGCCAGCAGTTACAGGGGGCGAACCTACTCCTACGAGCAGTACTTC. It yields the protein CASSYRGRTYSYEQYF.

The chain uses TRBV5-6 and TRBJ2-1; 9 positions agree with TRBD2. The CDR3 totals 15 residues. The germline CDR1 and CDR2 sequences are SGHDT and YYEEEE. Losses at the gene ends were 2 bases for V and 9 bases for J; bases not matched to a gene: 9. The CDR3 sequence is CASSLLAGVHGEQFF. CDR3 bases: TGTGCCAGCAGCTTATTAGCGGGAGTACATGGTGAGCAGTTCTTC.

This clonotype was found many times. V gene TRBV21-1 combines with J gene TRBJ2-1; the DNA was not compared with TRBD2, the D call given in the table. TRBV21-1 is given as a pseudogene. This CDR3 spans 19 amino acids. CDR3 in DNA: TGTGCCAGCAGCAAACCGAAGCTTTCTAGCGGGAAATTAGGCAATGAGCAGTTCTTC. Translation: CASSKPKLSSGKLGNEQFF.

This clonotype has ten or more counts. This chain connects TRBV19 to TRBJ2-7; 7 bases align to TRBD1. After removal of 4 bases from V and 3 bases from J, the junction contained 3 bases not matched to a gene. Germline V gene sequence: CDR1 LNHDA, CDR2 SQIVND (reference sequence). The CDR3 is 13 residues long. CDR3 in amino acids: CASSSGQDYEQYF. CDR3 DNA: TGTGCCAGTAGTAGTGGACAGGACTACGAGCAGTACTTC. The full variable domain, with the rest looked up from reference TRBV19 and TRBJ2-7, is DGGITQSPKYLFRKEGQNVTLSCEQNLNHDAMYWYRQDPGQGLRLIYYSQIVNDFQKGDIAEGYSVSREKKESFPLTVTSAQKNPTAFYLCASSSGQDYEQYFGPGTRLTVT.

Remarks on this clonotype: This may be a read error: a much more frequent sequence differs by one nucleotide. The chain joins TRBV4-3 to TRBJ2-3; 7 positions agree with TRBD2. Germline CDR1 LGHNA, CDR2 YSLEER. Germline trimming cut 6 bases from V and 7 bases from J; bases unmatched to any gene: 10. The CDR3 spans 14 residues. CDR3 in amino acids: CASRRAGAPNTQYF. The CDR3 nucleotides are TGCGCCAGCAGGAGGGCGGGAGCCCCAAATACGCAGTATTTT.

This clonotype was seen at least ten times. The chain uses TRBV29-1 and TRBJ2-2; 8 nucleotides line up with TRBD1. After removal of 7 bases from V and 5 bases from J, the junction contained 9 bases not matched to a gene. Germline-derived CDR1 and CDR2 are SQVTM and ANQGSEA. This CDR3 region has 14 residues. The CDR3 DNA is TGCAGCGGGCTTCCTACAGGGGGGACCGGGGAGCTGTTTTTT. Amino acid sequence: CSGLPTGGTGELFF.

This clonotype was detected only a few times. For the CDR3, the DNA is TGTGCCAGCACCGGGACTAGCGGGTTCAACGAGCAGTACTTC. It codes for CASTGTSGFNEQYF. The chain recombines TRBV12-3 or TRBV12-4 with TRBJ2-7, with 12 bases lining up with TRBD2. V gave up 7 bases and J gave up 5 bases; unmatched junction bases: 6. The CDR3 is made up of 14 amino acids.

This clonotype appeared many times. This sequence joins TRBV20-1 and TRBJ2-3; perhaps D is TRBD1 or TRBD2 (6 bases each). Germline CDR1 and CDR2: DFQATT and SNEGSKA (reference sequence). V lost 7 bases to trimming and J lost 2 bases, with 19 bases between them. The length of the CDR3 is 15 residues. CDR3 sequence reads: CSVGGGQTFTDTQYF. DNA for the CDR3: TGCAGTGTCGGGGGCGGCCAGACCTTCACAGATACGCAGTATTTT.

This clonotype was detected a few times. The chain combines TRBV5-1 with TRBJ2-7, with D uncertain. The CDR3 is 14 amino acids. Trimming took off 0 bases at V and 0 bases at J, with 7 bases between the two ends. Germline V gene data show CDR1 as SGHRS and CDR2 as YFSETQ. The DNA for the CDR3 is TGCGCCAGCAGCTTGGCCTCAGCCTCCTACGAGCAGTACTTC. Protein product: CASSLASASYEQYF.

This clonotype was recorded a few times. The rearrangement joins TRBV2 to TRBJ1-5; D might be TRBD1 (6 bases). With 8 bases removed from V and 4 bases from J, the gap between germline ends came to 12 bases. Germline V gene data show CDR1 as SNHLY and CDR2 as FYNNEI. The CDR3 runs to 13 residues. CDR3 DNA: TGTGCCAGCGCTTCCGGACAGAATCAGCCCCAGCATTTT. Its translation is CASASGQNQPQHF.

This clonotype was seen repeatedly, ten times or more. V gene TRBV12-1 combines with J gene TRBJ2-5; TRBD2, the table's D call, lacks a check against the DNA. TRBV12-1 is labeled a pseudogene. There are 14 residues in the CDR3. For the CDR3, the DNA is TGTGCCAGCAGCGCCCGACTAGAAGGAGAGACCCAGTACTTC. Translating it yields CASSARLEGETQYF.

This clonotype was observed at least ten times. The genes are TRBV6-2 or TRBV6-3 and TRBJ2-1; no definite D call. CDR3 length equals 15 residues. The V end lost 1 base, the J end lost 0 bases, and 7 bases lay between the germline ends. Germline CDR1 and CDR2: MNHEY and SVGEGT. This CDR3 reads CASSYLGSSYNEQFF. DNA for the CDR3: TGTGCCAGCAGTTACTTGGGAAGCTCCTACAATGAGCAGTTCTTC.

Many counts were recorded for this clonotype. J is TRBJ2-1 and V is TRBV11-2, with 8 bases identical to TRBD2. Germline assignment: CDR1 SGHAT and CDR2 FQNNGV. After removal of 6 bases from V and 2 bases from J, the junction contained 9 bases not matched to a gene. The CDR3 spans 16 residues. This CDR3 reads CASSPFGRGTYNEQFF. Here the CDR3 DNA reads TGTGCCAGCAGTCCATTCGGGAGGGGGACCTACAATGAGCAGTTCTTC. Looking up the rest from reference TRBV11-2 and TRBJ2-1 gives the full variable domain: EAGVAQSPRYKIIEKRQSVAFWCNPISGHATLYWYQQILGQGPKLLIQFQNNGVVDDSQLPKDRFSAERLKGVDSTLKIQPAKLEDSAVYLCASSPFGRGTYNEQFFGPGTRLTVL.

The V call is TRBV28, the J call TRBJ2-7; maybe TRBD1 (6 bases). Between the trimmed V and J ends, which lost 3 bases and 2 bases, there was a span of 14 bases. This CDR3 is built from 15 residues. Per germline, CDR1 MDHEN and CDR2 SYDVKM. In DNA, the CDR3 is TGTGCCAGCAGTTTTCTCCGGGACAAGCCCTACGAGCAGTACTTC. This sequence encodes CASSFLRDKPYEQYF.

This clonotype was seen at least ten times. Here the CDR3 DNA reads TGCGCCAGCAGCTACACACGACAAGAGACCCAGTACTTC. This sequence encodes CASSYTRQETQYF. V and J are TRBV5-1 and TRBJ2-5; D call uncertain. The length of the CDR3 is 13 residues. V was trimmed by 3 bases and J by 2 bases, leaving 8 bases between them. The germline V gene encodes CDR1 SGHRS and CDR2 YFSETQ.

Many counts were recorded for this clonotype. The chain has TRBV5-1 and TRBJ2-2, with D uncertain. V lost 1 base to trimming and J lost 2 bases, with 6 bases between them. The CDR3 length is 14 residues. CDR1 and CDR2 (germline): SGHRS, YFSETQ. The CDR3 nucleotides read TGCGCCAGCAGCTTGATGGGAAACACCGGGGAGCTGTTTTTT. Translation gives CASSLMGNTGELFF.

There are a few counts of this clonotype. The chain carries TRBV24-1 and TRBJ2-1, with 9 bases aligning to TRBD2. V shed 4 bases, J shed 2 bases, and the junction held 5 bases outside the gene matches. The CDR3 covers 16 residues. Per the germline V gene, CDR1 is KGHDR and CDR2 is SFDVKD. This chain's CDR3 is CATSEASGNPYNEQFF. The CDR3 coding sequence is TGTGCCACCAGTGAGGCTAGCGGGAACCCCTACAATGAGCAGTTCTTC.

This clonotype has a count of ten or more. V and J are TRBV20-1 and TRBJ2-1; perhaps TRBD2 as D (6 bases). Germline CDR1 DFQATT, CDR2 SNEGSKA (reference sequence). Trimming pared 3 bases from V and 2 bases from J, leaving 14 bases between. The CDR3 covers 15 residues. CDR3 region: CSASVREKAYNEQFF. The CDR3 region has the DNA TGCAGTGCTAGTGTCCGGGAGAAAGCCTACAATGAGCAGTTCTTC.

This clonotype was observed at least ten times. The chain links TRBV12-3 or TRBV12-4 to TRBJ1-5; TRBD1 matches 7 bases. CDR3 length: 15 residues. V dropped 5 bases and J dropped 7; count of bases not matched to a gene: 11. The chain's CDR3 is CASSTTPTGLQPQHF. The CDR3, as DNA: TGTGCCAGCAGTACCACCCCGACAGGGTTGCAGCCCCAGCATTTT.

A note on this clonotype: The junction differs from germline at one of its ends, possibly a read error. The chain joins TRBV25-1 to TRBJ2-3; TRBD2 agrees at 12 bases. This CDR3 spans 17 amino acids. The germline CDR1 and CDR2 sequences are MGHDK and SYGVNS. The CDR3 sequence is CAISERTSGDHTDTQYF. DNA of the CDR3: TGTGCCATCAGTGAGCGGACTAGCGGGGATCACACAGATACGCAGTATTTT.

This clonotype was counted a few times. V usage is TRBV20-1 and J usage is TRBJ2-4; no reliable D call. Germline loops: CDR1 DFQATT, CDR2 SNEGSKA (reference sequence). This CDR3 has 13 amino acids. Trimming cost V 7 bases and J 0 bases, with 10 bases left between them. The CDR3 spells CSVEGKAKNIQYF. As DNA, the CDR3 is TGCAGTGTCGAAGGGAAAGCCAAAAACATTCAGTACTTC.

In this sample, this clonotype turned up a few times. The chain has TRBV19 and TRBJ2-3; 9 positions match TRBD2. CDR1 LNHDA and CDR2 SQIVND come from the germline V gene (reference sequence). This CDR3 spans 13 amino acids. V dropped 7 bases and J dropped 9; count of bases not matched to a gene: 8. CDR3 sequence: CASNPSGIPTQYF. CDR3 DNA sequence: TGTGCCAGTAATCCTAGCGGGATACCCACGCAGTATTTT.

V and J are TRBV10-3 and TRBJ2-3; D ambiguous. The germline gives CDR1 ENHRY, CDR2 SYGVKD. The CDR3 is made up of 11 amino acids. V lost 7 bases and J 6 bases, leaving 8 bases between the germline ends. Here the CDR3 DNA reads TGTGCCATCAATAGAGGCGATACGCAGTATTTT. Encoded protein: CAINRGDTQYF.

This clonotype showed up just a few times. The chain joins TRBV7-2 to TRBJ2-1, with TRBD2 identical over 11 bases. Trimming took 5 bases from V and 10 from J; bases not matched to a gene: 1. The length of the CDR3 is 12 residues. Germline CDR1 is SGHTA and CDR2 is FQGNSA. DNA for the CDR3: TGTGCCAGCAGCCGACTAGCGGGAGAGCAGTTCTTC. This gives the protein CASSRLAGEQFF.

This clonotype was counted a few times. The rearrangement joins TRBV18 to TRBJ2-5; weak D call: TRBD1 (6 bases). This CDR3 spans 13 amino acids. Trimming took 3 bases from V and 14 from J, leaving 19 bases between them. Germline CDR1 is KGHSH and CDR2 is LQKENI. CDR3 DNA sequence: TGTGCCAGCTCACCCTCGCCTGGACAGCCTGGTTACTTC. Amino acids: CASSPSPGQPGYF.

This clonotype was observed a handful of times. This rearrangement joins TRBV18 to TRBJ2-1, with D perhaps TRBD1 or TRBD2 (6 bases each). The CDR3 runs to 12 residues. Germline V gene lookup returns CDR1 KGHSH and CDR2 LQKENI. Trimming cost V 6 bases and J 8 bases, with 11 bases left between them. The CDR3 loop is CASSSRGDEQFF. The CDR3 DNA reads TGTGCCAGCTCTTCAAGGGGGGATGAGCAGTTCTTC.

Notes on this clonotype: Lacking the conserved final phenylalanine or tryptophan, this CDR3 likely reflects a read error. This chain links TRBV18 with TRBJ2-7; a possible D gene is TRBD2 (5 bases). This CDR3 comprises 16 residues. Germline-derived CDR1 and CDR2 are KGHSH and LQKENI. The V end lost 3 bases, the J end lost 5 bases, and 20 bases lay between the germline ends. CDR3 nucleotide sequence: TGTGCCAGCTCACCGGGCAGCACGCAATCGGGAAACGAGCAGTACCTC. Amino acids: CASSPGSTQSGNEQYL.